A selection of T cell receptor beta chains follows, all from one sample in a study of T cell responses to AZD1222 COVID-19 vaccine. Profiled with immunoSEQ multiplex PCR; TCRdb holds only in-frame clones, not every one. The sample has roughly 150,000 clones, 80% to 95% seen once. The sequences come from peripheral blood, collected on day 0 of AZD1222 vaccination. The receptors derive from an adult in good health. The CDR3 runs from the conserved cysteine through the conserved F or W. D genes are given only for firm matches. Part of the rows lack a size; the others show once, few, many or a class for expanded clones.

D gene	V gene	clone size	J gene	CDR3 protein	CDR3 DNA
-	TRBV5-8	-	TRBJ2-5	CASSLDRQETQYF	TGTGCCAGCAGCTTGGACAGACAAGAGACCCAGTACTTC
TRBD2	TRBV11-3	-	TRBJ2-5	CASSLGAASGGTEETQYF	TGTGCCAGCAGCTTAGGGGCGGCTAGCGGGGGGACTGAAGAGACCCAGTACTTC
-	TRBV11-2	-	TRBJ2-3	CASSLGSLLNRSTDTQYF	TGTGCCAGCAGCTTAGGTTCCCTATTGAATCGATCGACAGATACGCAGTATTTT
-	TRBV10-1	once	TRBJ1-2	CASSESTDYGYTF	TGCGCCAGCAGTGAGTCGACGGACTATGGCTACACCTTC
TRBD1	TRBV5-5	once	TRBJ2-7	CASSLGQGPYEQYF	TGTGCCAGCAGCTTGGGACAGGGTCCCTACGAGCAGTACTTC
TRBD2	TRBV7-6	-	TRBJ2-3	CASSLERLATDTQYF	TGTGCCAGCAGCTTAGAGAGACTAGCGACAGATACGCAGTATTTT
-	TRBV6-2/TRBV6-3	-	TRBJ2-5	CASSGRGGIPETQYF	TGTGCCAGCAGTGGCAGGGGGGGAATTCCAGAGACCCAGTACTTC
-	TRBV27	-	TRBJ1-6	CASRMVETYNSPLHF	TGTGCCAGCAGAATGGTGGAGACCTATAATTCACCCCTCCACTTT
-	TRBV5-8	-	TRBJ1-4	CASSLAFANEKLFF	TGTGCCAGCAGCTTGGCTTTTGCTAATGAAAAACTGTTTTTT
-	TRBV6-1	-	TRBJ2-7	CASSEVRVHEQYF	TGTGCCAGCAGTGAAGTCAGGGTCCACGAGCAGTACTTC
TRBD2	TRBV3-1/TRBV3-2	-	TRBJ2-3	CASRGGLTDTQYF	TGTGCCAGCCGGGGGGGCCTGACAGATACGCAGTATTTT
-	TRBV6-5	-	TRBJ1-2	CASRRSGQPTHGYTF	TGTGCCAGCAGGAGATCCGGACAGCCGACCCATGGCTACACCTTC
TRBD1	TRBV13	-	TRBJ1-1	CASSPKTGGYEAFF	TGTGCCAGCAGCCCAAAGACAGGGGGATATGAAGCTTTCTTT
-	TRBV4-3	-	TRBJ1-2	CASAGVLGGYTF	TGCGCCAGCGCGGGGGTTCTCGGCGGCTACACCTTC
-	TRBV10-1	once	TRBJ2-1	CASSESISSSYNEQFF	TGCGCCAGCAGTGAGTCCATCTCTAGCTCCTACAATGAGCAGTTCTTC
TRBD2	TRBV27	-	TRBJ2-7	CASRQVAGTSYEQYF	TGTGCCAGCAGGCAAGTAGCGGGGACCTCCTACGAGCAGTACTTC
-	TRBV7-2	-	TRBJ2-1	CASSLAPNYNEQFF	TGTGCCAGCAGCTTAGCCCCGAACTACAATGAGCAGTTCTTC
TRBD2	TRBV28	-	TRBJ2-7	CASTDQRGRAYEQYF	TGTGCCAGCACCGACCAGCGCGGGAGGGCCTACGAGCAGTACTTC